The table lists the clone carrying this T cell receptor beta chain with a count of one. The antigen is undetermined. The source of the sample is a study of CD8 T cells in ankylosing spondylitis. Study-wide results and limits: In the blood and synovial fluid of reactive arthritis, some motif variants had been previously reported. There was a TCR beta motif, made of 7 or 8 highly homologous variants, that appeared characteristic of ankylosing spondylitis blood. The authors reported significant enrichment of disease-linked clones in matched ankylosing spondylitis synovial fluid.

Scientists made TCR beta libraries using quantitative 5'-RACE with molecular barcodes. Via MiXCR, TCRdb re-called the 5' RACE reads, giving one row per CDR3 protein. This table has 200,000 to 250,000 distinct CDR3 sequences, under 12% appearing once. Per germline, CDR1 LGHDT and CDR2 YNNKEL (reference sequence). V shed 3 bases and J 5 bases; nucleotides not matched to a gene: 4. The CDR3 is 14 residues long. This receptor was identified in a male donor with ankylosing spondylitis or in good health (not recorded which). The chain employs TRBV3-1 and TRBJ1-1; 9 bases fit TRBD1. Sequencing was performed on blood, either unsorted or a sorted T cell fraction (not recorded which). The CDR3 reads CASSQTGGETEAFF. The DNA of the CDR3 is TGTGCCAGCAGCCAGACAGGGGGAGAGACTGAAGCTTTCTTT. Variable domain in full (rest from reference TRBV3-1 and TRBJ1-1): DTAVSQTPKYLVTQMGNDKSIKCEQNLGHDTMYWYKQDSKKFLKIMFSYNNKELIINETVPNRFSPKSPDKAHLNLHINSLELGDSAVYFCASSQTGGETEAFFGQGTRLTVV.